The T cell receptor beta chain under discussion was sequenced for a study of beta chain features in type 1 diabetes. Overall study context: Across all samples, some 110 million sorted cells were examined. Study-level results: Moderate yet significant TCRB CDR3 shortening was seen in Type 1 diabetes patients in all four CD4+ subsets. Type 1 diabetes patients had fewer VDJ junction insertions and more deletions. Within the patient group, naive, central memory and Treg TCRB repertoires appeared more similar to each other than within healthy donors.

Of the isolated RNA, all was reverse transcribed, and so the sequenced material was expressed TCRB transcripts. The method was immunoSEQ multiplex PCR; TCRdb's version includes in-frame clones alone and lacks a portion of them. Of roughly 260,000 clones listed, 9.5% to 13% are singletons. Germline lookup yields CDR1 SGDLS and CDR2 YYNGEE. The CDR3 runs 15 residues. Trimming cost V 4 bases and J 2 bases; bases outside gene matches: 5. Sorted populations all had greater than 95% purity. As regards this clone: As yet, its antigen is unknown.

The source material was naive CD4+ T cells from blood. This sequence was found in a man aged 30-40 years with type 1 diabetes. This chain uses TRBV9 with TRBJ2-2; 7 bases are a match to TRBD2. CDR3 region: CASSPSGVNTGELFF. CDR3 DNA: TGTGCCAGCAGCCCCAGCGGGGTAAACACCGGGGAGCTGTTTTTT.